This T cell receptor (beta chain) stems from a study of cytomegalovirus exposure and HLA in healthy donors. About the research overall: Tens of millions of unique TCRs from HLA-typed donors were held in an early release of data. Study outcomes and limitations: Highly shared sequence variants in one cluster were likely a sequencing artifact. Some TCR beta chains (roughly 160 of them) were listed as cytomegalovirus-associated. Prior analysis indicated that the majority of TCR beta V segments exhibited productivity approximately 87% or approximately 30% of the time.

About this clone: Its target is unknown.

Per germline, CDR1 SQVTM and CDR2 ANQGSEA. With 1 base clipped from V and 6 bases from J, the junction kept 20 bases outside the gene matches. The CDR3 consists of 18 residues. With 60 Vbeta and 13 Jbeta primers, the PCR was carried out. Sequencing was performed with immunoSEQ multiplex PCR; in TCRdb, only in-frame clones are kept and a portion is missing. This sample has 150,000 to 180,000 clones, with approximately 80% found just once. The source of this sequence is a woman between 40 and 55 years old in good health and CMV-seronegative. Sequencing was performed on PBMCs. The chain couples TRBV29-1 to TRBJ2-7; 8 bases are a match to TRBD1. In nucleotides, the CDR3 is TGCAGCGTTGAAGTTTTTCGGGGGCAGGGGGCTGGGGGAGGCGAGCAGTACTTC. It translates to CSVEVFRGQGAGGGEQYF.